These T cell receptor beta chains were read from a single sample in a study of T-cell reconstitution after alpha-beta-depleted transplantation in children. TCRdb fed the PCR reads into MiXCR, producing one record per CDR3 protein. Of 500,000 to 600,000 distinct CDR3 sequences in the sample, approximately 30% were seen once. Sequenced material: PBMCs from the stem cell graft donor, taken from the stem cell graft. These TCRs come from a human donor who donated a stem cell graft to a child with aplastic anemia. Both conserved end residues are trimmed from each CDR3. Fields, in order: J gene, clone size, V gene, D gene, CDR3 protein. The D gene is left open where the match is weak. The size entry is marked missing in some rows and otherwise reads once, few, many or a size class.

>TRBJ2-1|.|TRBV19|TRBD2
ASSAGGFVNEQF
>TRBJ2-1|.|TRBV5-1|.
ASSEGEGARLNEQF
>TRBJ2-1|.|TRBV25-1|.
ASSETGRAGMGQF
>TRBJ1-4|.|TRBV10-2|TRBD1
ASRGTGATNEKLF
>TRBJ2-1|.|TRBV5-7|.
ASSSHNGEQF
>TRBJ1-1|.|TRBV7-9|.
ASSTTLRQNTEAF
>TRBJ2-2|.|TRBV6-2/TRBV6-3|.
ASAGQRDTGELF
>TRBJ2-2|.|TRBV30|TRBD2
AWSFPTTSGSPRDTGELF
>TRBJ2-1|many|TRBV20-1|TRBD1
SARADREQQF
>TRBJ2-7|.|TRBV6-5|TRBD1
ASTGGRGTGAEQY
>TRBJ1-2|few|TRBV30|.
AWTEGTGDSYT
>TRBJ1-1|.|TRBV20-1|.
SARDGTNTEAF
>TRBJ2-1|many|TRBV12-3/TRBV12-4|TRBD2
TSGRASLGEQF
>TRBJ2-1|.|TRBV25-1|TRBD2
ASSEYHPRGLAGGRSYNEQF
>TRBJ1-2|.|TRBV29-1|.
SVEDLGGPYGYT
>TRBJ2-1|.|TRBV7-2|TRBD2
ASSLGREVAEQF
>TRBJ1-1|.|TRBV25-1|.
ASSDLVNTEAF
>TRBJ2-1|few|TRBV11-2|TRBD2
ASSPLTGTSGISYNEQF
>TRBJ2-6|.|TRBV6-2/TRBV6-3|.
ASSYRRTGANVLT
>TRBJ2-3|.|TRBV5-1|TRBD1
ASRNPGTGITDTQY
>TRBJ2-2|.|TRBV9|TRBD1
ASSVRQGRSGELF
>TRBJ2-3|.|TRBV7-2|.
ASSLTSFDTQY
>TRBJ2-5|.|TRBV12-3/TRBV12-4|.
ASSFRKETQY
>TRBJ2-1|few|TRBV7-7|.
ASSPAVRVAEQF
>TRBJ2-7|few|TRBV5-4|TRBD2
ASTLAGGDEQY
>TRBJ2-7|.|TRBV10-1|.
ASTHHRADYEQY
>TRBJ2-2|few|TRBV29-1|.
SVGKQGSPDTGELF
>TRBJ1-5|.|TRBV7-2|TRBD1
ASSPDRDWPQH
>TRBJ2-1|many|TRBV12-3/TRBV12-4|.
ASSLSVSYNEQF
>TRBJ2-1|.|TRBV29-1|TRBD2
SVERGTSGNNEQF
>TRBJ1-4|few|TRBV5-5|TRBD1
ASSLFSGTGDEKLF
>TRBJ1-2|.|TRBV12-3/TRBV12-4|TRBD1
ASGLTARTGGGYT
>TRBJ1-5|.|TRBV7-2|.
ASSFAREPNQPQH
>TRBJ2-2|.|TRBV11-1|TRBD2
ASSNVGTSGSRLNTGELF
>TRBJ1-1|few|TRBV18|TRBD1
ASSPPTGPTEAF
>TRBJ2-2|.|TRBV12-3/TRBV12-4|.
ASSFRTGPGELF
>TRBJ1-2|.|TRBV18|TRBD1
ASSQGQNGYT
>TRBJ2-2|few|TRBV20-1|.
SASRVLTGELF
>TRBJ2-2|.|TRBV5-1|.
ASSLDSRGTGELF